The 23 T cell receptor beta chains reported below all come from one sample, sequenced in a study of T cells after yellow fever vaccination. Using its own MiXCR run on the 5' RACE reads, TCRdb lists one record per CDR3 protein. Of a few hundred thousand distinct CDR3 sequences in the sample, 17% were seen once. The sequenced sample was PBMCs, obtained 5 days after the first yellow fever vaccination. All receptors come from a man aged 18 to 35 who received the YFV17D yellow fever vaccine.

CDR3 coding DNA: TGTGCCAGCAGCCCACCAGACTCTGGGGCCAACGTCCTGACTTTC. Its protein is CASSPPDSGANVLTF. The gene calls are TRBV6-2 or TRBV6-3 and TRBJ2-6, with unresolved D. Germline V gene data show CDR1 as MNHEY and CDR2 as SVGEGT. The CDR3 totals 15 residues. Deletions cut 6 bases from V and 0 bases from J, with 9 bases between.

This clonotype was counted between two and nine times. The junction and the germline gene differ at one end; a read error may be behind it. The chain uses TRBV5-5 and TRBJ1-1; D not resolved. This CDR3 region has 12 residues. Germline-derived CDR1 and CDR2 are SGHKS and YYEKEE (reference sequence). The CDR3 sequence is CASSLKDTEAFF. The CDR3 coding sequence is TGCGCCAGCAGCCTAAAGGACACTGAAGCTTTCTTT.

V is TRBV15 and J is TRBJ1-1, with a weak D call TRBD1 (6 bases). Germline V gene sequence: CDR1 LNHNV, CDR2 YYDKDF (reference sequence). This CDR3 region has 13 residues. Trimming shortened V by 8 bases and J by 7 bases, and 17 bases separated the two germline ends. CDR3 residues: CATGGLDSLEAFF. CDR3 nucleotides: TGTGCCACCGGAGGGTTGGACAGCCTTGAAGCTTTCTTT. The variable domain in full, with the rest retrieved from reference TRBV15 and TRBJ1-1, is DAMVIQNPRYQVTQFGKPVTLSCSQTLNHNVMYWYQQKSSQAPKLLFHYYDKDFNNEADTPDNFQSRRPNTSFCFLDIRSPGLGDTAMYLCATGGLDSLEAFFGQGTRLTVV.

In its sample, this clonotype was seen a few times. The chain couples TRBV4-3 to TRBJ1-6; the match to TRBD1 covers 8 bases. The germline V gene has CDR1 LGHNA and CDR2 YSLEER. V shed 2 bases, J shed 4 bases, and the junction held 10 bases outside the gene matches. There are 18 residues in the CDR3. DNA for the CDR3: TGCGCCAGCAGCCAACCCCCGAGACAGGGGATGTATAATTCACCCCTCCACTTT. Protein sequence: CASSQPPRQGMYNSPLHF.

The V and J genes are TRBV11-2 and TRBJ2-7, with TRBD2 matching 13 bases. Germline CDR1 is SGHAT and CDR2 is FQNNGV. V trimming: 7 bases; J trimming: 3 bases; junction bases outside the gene matches: 9. The CDR3 runs to 16 residues. CDR3 region: CASTGLAGDAHYEQYF. DNA of the CDR3: TGTGCCAGCACCGGACTAGCGGGGGACGCCCACTACGAGCAGTACTTC.

This clonotype was seen only a few times. This chain joins TRBV7-2 and TRBJ2-1; D is perhaps TRBD1 or TRBD2 (6 bases each). The V end lost 2 bases, the J end lost 4 bases, and 12 bases lay between the germline ends. The CDR3 totals 15 residues. Germline V gene sequence: CDR1 SGHTA, CDR2 FQGNSA. CDR3 sequence: CASSLTGAGYNEQFF. In nucleotides, the CDR3 is TGTGCCAGCAGCTTAACGGGGGCAGGTTACAATGAGCAGTTCTTC.

The sample holds a few counts of this clonotype. The chain uses TRBV28 and TRBJ1-6, with D possibly matching TRBD1 (6 bases). Germline-derived CDR1 and CDR2 are MDHEN and SYDVKM. Between the trimmed V and J ends, which lost 5 bases and 8 bases, there was a span of 13 bases. The CDR3 is 14 residues long. CDR3 in amino acids: CASSPAGAHSPLHF. The CDR3 DNA follows: TGTGCCAGCAGTCCCGCAGGGGCCCATTCACCCCTCCACTTT.

This sequence joins TRBV4-1 and TRBJ1-2, with 7 positions matching TRBD1. The trim removed 4 bases at V and 4 bases at J, leaving 12 bases unmatched. The CDR3 contains 16 residues. In germline, CDR1 is MGHRA, CDR2 YSYEKL. CDR3 amino acids: CASSRRRDSDGYGYTF. The CDR3 nucleotides read TGCGCCAGCAGCCGCCGCAGGGACAGCGACGGCTATGGCTACACCTTC.

This clonotype was seen only a few times. The rearrangement joins TRBV5-4 to TRBJ2-2; D unresolved. There are 14 residues in the CDR3. Trimming pared 0 bases from V and 6 bases from J, leaving 9 bases between. Germline V CDR1 and CDR2: SGHNT, YYREEE (reference sequence). Here the CDR3 DNA reads TGTGCCAGCAGCTTGGGGGCGGAAGCCGGGGAGCTGTTTTTT. It codes for CASSLGAEAGELFF.

The chain uses TRBV9 and TRBJ2-3, with 8 bases identical to TRBD2. The CDR3 has 15 amino acids. Germline values: CDR1 SGDLS, CDR2 YYNGEE. V lost 0 bases to trimming and J lost 3 bases; unmatched junction nucleotides: 3. The CDR3 DNA sequence: TGTGCCAGCAGCGTAGCAGCGGGGGAGACAGATACGCAGTATTTT. It codes for CASSVAAGETDTQYF.

This clonotype came up a few times. The chain recombines TRBV6-5 with TRBJ2-3, with D unclear. The V gene's germline CDR1 is MNHEY and CDR2 SVGAGI. This CDR3 spans 18 amino acids. Trimming took 0 bases from V and 0 from J, leaving 16 bases between them. The CDR3, as DNA: TGTGCCAGCAGTTACTCGCCATCTTCTGACCGTAGCACAGATACGCAGTATTTT. It yields the protein CASSYSPSSDRSTDTQYF.

CDR3 residues: CATSFQTGTVNTEAFF. CDR3 DNA sequence: TGTGCCACCAGCTTCCAGACCGGGACGGTGAACACTGAAGCTTTCTTT. The chain joins TRBV15 to TRBJ1-1; possible D gene TRBD1, 5 bases. The germline gives CDR1 LNHNV, CDR2 YYDKDF (reference sequence). CDR3 size: 16 residues. With 5 bases removed from V and 0 bases from J, the gap between germline ends came to 16 bases. Filled out from reference TRBV15 and TRBJ1-1, the complete variable domain reads DAMVIQNPRYQVTQFGKPVTLSCSQTLNHNVMYWYQQKSSQAPKLLFHYYDKDFNNEADTPDNFQSRRPNTSFCFLDIRSPGLGDTAMYLCATSFQTGTVNTEAFFGQGTRLTVV.

The chain links TRBV3-1 to TRBJ1-5; D gene unclear. The V gene lost 1 base and the J gene lost 3 bases, with 16 bases spanning the gap. Germline V lookup: CDR1 LGHDT, CDR2 YNNKEL (reference sequence). The CDR3 is made up of 17 amino acids. CDR3 in DNA: TGTGCCAGCAGCCAAGGCCCCGGGAGGACTGCCAATCAGCCCCAGCATTTT. Its translation: CASSQGPGRTANQPQHF. The full variable domain, its missing parts supplied by reference TRBV3-1 and TRBJ1-5, is DTAVSQTPKYLVTQMGNDKSIKCEQNLGHDTMYWYKQDSKKFLKIMFSYNNKELIINETVPNRFSPKSPDKAHLNLHINSLELGDSAVYFCASSQGPGRTANQPQHFGDGTRLSIL.

The sample holds a few counts of this clonotype. The chain links TRBV18 to TRBJ1-1, with D possibly TRBD1 on 5 matching bases. The V gene's germline CDR1 is KGHSH and CDR2 LQKENI. The CDR3 contains 16 residues. V dropped 3 bases and J dropped 4 bases, with 18 bases sitting between them. Here the CDR3 reads CASSPAGPESLTEAFF. DNA of the CDR3: TGTGCCAGCTCACCGGCGGGGCCGGAGTCCCTCACTGAAGCTTTCTTT. The complete variable domain, with remaining parts taken from reference TRBV18 and TRBJ1-1, reads NAGVMQNPRHLVRRRGQEARLRCSPMKGHSHVYWYRQLPEEGLKFMVYLQKENIIDESGMPKERFSAEFPKEGPSILRIQQVVRGDSAAYFCASSPAGPESLTEAFFGQGTRLTVV.

The chain combines TRBV3-1 with TRBJ2-7; D uncertain. The CDR3 consists of 13 residues. Germline CDR1 reads LGHDT; CDR2 reads YNNKEL (reference sequence). V lost 5 bases, J lost 6 bases, and 14 bases lay in between. CDR3: CASSNPLRVEQYV. CDR3 nucleotides: TGTGCCAGCAGCAACCCCCTGCGCGTCGAGCAGTACGTC.

This clonotype was picked up a small number of times. V is TRBV7-2 and J is TRBJ1-1; D gene ambiguous. Trimming shortened V by 7 bases and J by 4 bases, and 7 bases separated the two germline ends. The germline gives CDR1 SGHTA, CDR2 FQGNSA. CDR3 length: 11 amino acids. The CDR3 reads CASTLLTEAFF. In nucleotides, the CDR3 is TGTGCCAGCACCCTTCTCACTGAAGCTTTCTTT. Together with reference TRBV7-2 and TRBJ1-1, the CDR3 gives the full variable domain: GAGVSQSPSNKVTEKGKDVELRCDPISGHTALYWYRQSLGQGLEFLIYFQGNSAPDKSGLPSDRFSAERTGGSVSTLTIQRTQQEDSAVYLCASTLLTEAFFGQGTRLTVV.

This CDR3 is CASSLDAWGTGAAVNYGYTF. In DNA, the CDR3 is TGTGCCAGCAGCTTAGATGCGTGGGGGACAGGGGCCGCAGTTAACTATGGCTACACCTTC. The chain links TRBV13 to TRBJ1-2, with 10 bases matching TRBD1. With V trimmed by 1 base and J by 1 base, 15 bases remained unmatched. Per the germline V gene, CDR1 is PRHDT and CDR2 is FYEKMQ (reference sequence). The CDR3 has 20 residues. Full variable domain (missing parts from reference TRBV13 and TRBJ1-2): AAGVIQSPRHLIKEKRETATLKCYPIPRHDTVYWYQQGPGQDPQFLISFYEKMQSDKGSIPDRFSAQQFSDYHSELNMSSLELGDSALYFCASSLDAWGTGAAVNYGYTFGSGTRLTVV.

The CDR3 region is CSARPRVGGYTF. CDR3 DNA sequence: TGCAGTGCTAGACCCAGGGTGGGTGGCTACACCTTC. This chain connects TRBV20-1 to TRBJ1-2; D is possibly TRBD1 (5 bases). The CDR3 contains 12 residues. Trimming pared 2 bases from V and 7 bases from J, leaving 11 bases between. The germline V gene has CDR1 DFQATT and CDR2 SNEGSKA (reference sequence).

This clonotype has just a few counts. This chain links TRBV20-1 with TRBJ1-6; D remains ambiguous. Germline-derived CDR1 and CDR2 are DFQATT and SNEGSKA (reference sequence). The CDR3 covers 12 residues. V lost 0 bases to trimming and J lost 8 bases, with 5 bases between them. CDR3 sequence: CSARDLYSPLHF. CDR3 DNA sequence: TGCAGTGCTAGAGATCTCTATTCACCCCTCCACTTT.

This clonotype was seen a few times. CDR3 protein: CASSQAGRGELFF. DNA for the CDR3: TGCGCCAGCAGCCAAGCAGGGCGCGGGGAGCTGTTTTTT. The genes are TRBV4-1 and TRBJ2-2, with D tentatively TRBD1 (5 bases). Germline V gives CDR1 MGHRA, CDR2 YSYEKL. Trimming took off 1 base at V and 7 bases at J, with 7 bases between the two ends. The CDR3 spans 13 residues.

A few counts support this clonotype. The chain is built from TRBV20-1 and TRBJ2-3; 14 bases are a match to TRBD2. The CDR3 has 16 amino acids. In germline, CDR1 is DFQATT, CDR2 SNEGSKA (reference sequence). The J segment lost 2 bases and the V segment lost 7 bases, leaving 8 bases of the junction unmatched. CDR3 bases: TGCAGTGGCGGGACTAGCGGGGGAGCACTCACAGATACGCAGTATTTT. This encodes CSGGTSGGALTDTQYF.

The chain carries TRBV15 and TRBJ2-1; D remains unclear. The V gene's germline CDR1 is LNHNV and CDR2 YYDKDF (reference sequence). Trimming pared 0 bases from V and 2 bases from J, leaving 11 bases between. The CDR3 covers 16 residues. The CDR3: CATSRDGTRPYNEQFF. For the CDR3, the DNA is TGTGCCACCAGCAGAGATGGTACGAGACCCTACAATGAGCAGTTCTTC. The full variable domain, completed using reference TRBV15 and TRBJ2-1, is DAMVIQNPRYQVTQFGKPVTLSCSQTLNHNVMYWYQQKSSQAPKLLFHYYDKDFNNEADTPDNFQSRRPNTSFCFLDIRSPGLGDTAMYLCATSRDGTRPYNEQFFGPGTRLTVL.

V gene TRBV20-1 combines with J gene TRBJ2-3; 8 bases are a match to TRBD1. CDR1 is DFQATT, CDR2 SNEGSKA, per germline (reference sequence). V dropped 0 bases and J dropped 4; count of bases not matched to a gene: 6. CDR3 length: 15 residues. Here the CDR3 reads CSARDRTGYADTQYF. The DNA of the CDR3 is TGCAGTGCTAGAGATCGGACAGGGTATGCAGATACGCAGTATTTT.